The 23 T cell receptor beta chains reported below all come from one sample, sequenced in a study of type 1 regulatory T cells. These receptors have no known antigen. In TCRdb, the reads were re-called with MiXCR into one record per CDR3 protein. There are 2,500 to 4,000 distinct CDR3 sequences in the sample; roughly 8% occur only once, and around 6% lies in the top ten. Specimen: cultured T cells, either the whole culture or a sorted T cell fraction (not recorded which). These receptors were obtained from a human donor in good health.

This clonotype is categorized as medium-sized. This chain uses TRBV19 with TRBJ2-5; 8 bases agree with TRBD1. The CDR3 sequence is 16 residues long. CDR1 LNHDA and CDR2 SQIVND come from the germline V gene (reference sequence). The ends lost 3 bases at V and 4 bases at J; junction bases unmatched: 10. The CDR3 sequence: CASSISSAGGGETQYF. For the CDR3, the DNA is TGTGCCAGTAGTATTTCATCGGCAGGGGGCGGAGAGACCCAGTACTTC.

In its sample, this clonotype ranks as medium-sized. The J gene is TRBJ2-7, the V gene TRBV7-2; 9 bases map to TRBD2. The CDR3 is made up of 16 amino acids. The germline CDR1 and CDR2 sequences are SGHTA and FQGNSA. Losses at the gene ends were 3 bases for V and 4 bases for J; bases not matched to a gene: 10. DNA for the CDR3: TGTGCCAGCAGCTTGAGAGCGGGAGGAGGTTCATACGAGCAGTACTTC. This codes for CASSLRAGGGSYEQYF.

By proportion, this clonotype is medium-sized. The rearrangement uses TRBV6-6 and TRBJ2-5; D remains unclear. Trimming pared 4 bases from V and 1 base from J, leaving 16 bases between. This CDR3 spans 16 amino acids. Germline-derived CDR1 and CDR2 are MNHNY and SVGAGI (reference sequence). The CDR3 is CASSFFVGQLQETQYF. The CDR3 region has the DNA TGTGCCAGCAGTTTTTTCGTCGGGCAGCTCCAAGAGACCCAGTACTTC.

This clonotype is termed medium-sized. The rearrangement links TRBV28 to TRBJ1-2; D not resolved. CDR3 length: 13 amino acids. CDR1 is MDHEN and CDR2 is SYDVKM in the germline V gene. The germline V and J ends were trimmed by 2 bases and 2 bases, with 6 bases remaining between them. The CDR3 DNA sequence: TGTGCCAGCAGTTTAATACAGAACTATGGCTACACCTTC. Translating it yields CASSLIQNYGYTF.

In its sample, this clonotype ranks as medium-sized. The rearrangement joins TRBV11-2 to TRBJ2-7, with D possibly matching TRBD2 (6 bases). This CDR3 spans 14 amino acids. V was clipped by 1 base and J by 4 bases, with 11 bases between them. From germline, CDR1 is SGHAT and CDR2 FQNNGV. The CDR3 bases are TGTGCCAGCAGCTTAGGGGGACTGAGATACGAGCAGTACTTC. Its translation: CASSLGGLRYEQYF.

This clonotype is medium-sized by share. V gene TRBV20-1 combines with J gene TRBJ2-5, with TRBD1 matching over 7 bases. The CDR3 loop spans 13 amino acids. The J segment lost 8 bases and the V segment lost 1 base, leaving 7 bases of the junction unmatched. CDR1 is DFQATT and CDR2 is SNEGSKA in the germline V gene (reference sequence). This chain's CDR3 is CSARGDSLSTQYF. The CDR3 DNA reads TGCAGTGCTAGAGGGGACAGTTTATCCACCCAGTACTTC.

As to this clonotype: A read error may account for a junction end that differs from germline. The V call is TRBV20-1, the J call TRBJ2-1; TRBD2 aligns across 7 bases. This CDR3 spans 17 amino acids. The germline gives CDR1 DFQATT, CDR2 SNEGSKA (reference sequence). The CDR3 DNA reads as TGCAGTGCCCCCGGGACTGGCGGGAGAGACTCCTACAATGAGCGGTTCTTC. Amino acids: CSAPGTGGRDSYNERFF.

This clonotype is judged medium-sized. This rearrangement joins TRBV6-5 to TRBJ1-4; 8 bases align to TRBD1. The CDR3 sequence is 16 residues long. V gave up 6 bases and J gave up 10 bases; unmatched junction bases: 16. Germline-derived CDR1 and CDR2 are MNHEY and SVGAGI. Here the CDR3 DNA reads TGTGCCAGCAGGCTTAGCAAGACAGGGGTAGGGGGAAAACTGTTTTTT. It is translated as CASRLSKTGVGGKLFF.

Within the sample, this clonotype is medium-sized (0.01 to 0.1%). The rearrangement links TRBV7-8 to TRBJ2-3, with a possible D match to TRBD2 (5 bases). Trimming stripped 0 bases from V and 5 bases from J, with 9 bases between. The CDR3 totals 14 residues. Germline V gene lookup returns CDR1 SGHVS and CDR2 FQNEAQ. CDR3 in DNA: TGTGCCAGCAGCTTAGCGCGGCGGGTAGATACGCAGTATTTT. Amino acids: CASSLARRVDTQYF.

This clonotype is medium-sized. The chain has TRBV14 and TRBJ1-1, with TRBD1 identical over 7 bases. In germline, CDR1 is SGHDN, CDR2 FVKESK. The CDR3 sequence is 17 residues long. V lost 1 base, J lost 2 bases, and 10 bases stayed unmatched. CDR3 nucleotides: TGTGCCAGCAGCCAAGCCGAGGGGGCGCGGGATAACACTGAAGCTTTCTTT. This translates into CASSQAEGARDNTEAFF.

This clonotype is medium-sized by share. The genes are TRBV11-2 and TRBJ2-5; perhaps TRBD1 as D (6 bases). Trimming removed 5 bases at V and 0 bases at J, with 16 bases between. CDR1 is SGHAT, CDR2 FQNNGV, per germline. The CDR3 extends over 16 amino acids. The CDR3 sequence is CASSLSRTENQETQYF. For the CDR3, the DNA is TGTGCCAGCAGCCTATCTAGGACAGAAAACCAAGAGACCCAGTACTTC. The full variable domain, completed using reference TRBV11-2 and TRBJ2-5, is EAGVAQSPRYKIIEKRQSVAFWCNPISGHATLYWYQQILGQGPKLLIQFQNNGVVDDSQLPKDRFSAERLKGVDSTLKIQPAKLEDSAVYLCASSLSRTENQETQYFGPGTRLLVL.

The rearrangement uses TRBV24-1 and TRBJ2-5; D is unresolved. The CDR3 sequence is 13 residues long. Germline assignment: CDR1 KGHDR and CDR2 SFDVKD. Trimming removed 3 bases from V and 0 bases from J, with 4 bases in between. Written as DNA, the CDR3 is TGTGCCACCAGTGATGTCAACCAAGAGACCCAGTACTTC. It translates to CATSDVNQETQYF.

Comments on this clonotype: One end of the junction does not line up with germline, which may come from a read error. The chain uses TRBV20-1 and TRBJ1-2, with D perhaps matching TRBD1 (5 bases). There are 14 residues in the CDR3. The germline V gene has CDR1 DFQATT and CDR2 SNEGSKA (reference sequence). CDR3 DNA sequence: TGCAGTGCTACCGGGGGTTGGATCCCGTATGGCTACGCCTTC. Translating it yields CSATGGWIPYGYAF.

This clonotype is labeled medium-sized (0.01 to 0.1%). The CDR3 here is CASLKPSGRGEQYF. The CDR3 DNA reads TGTGCCAGCCTAAAGCCCAGCGGGAGAGGCGAGCAGTACTTC. The chain has TRBV6-2 or TRBV6-3 and TRBJ2-7; TRBD2 aligns across 8 bases. This CDR3 contains 14 residues. CDR1 is MNHEY, CDR2 SVGEGT, per germline. The trim removed 8 bases at V and 6 bases at J, leaving 12 bases unmatched.

This clonotype occurred many times. This CDR3 reads CASSLARRGLNTEAFF. DNA for the CDR3: TGTGCCAGCAGCTTAGCGCGAAGGGGGTTGAACACTGAAGCTTTCTTT. V gene TRBV7-2 combines with J gene TRBJ1-1; possibly TRBD1 for D (6 bases). The CDR3 totals 16 residues. Germline-derived CDR1 and CDR2 are SGHTA and FQGNSA. V lost 0 bases, J lost 0 bases, and 11 bases lay in between.

This rearrangement joins TRBV6-2 or TRBV6-3 to TRBJ2-3; unclear D gene. V lost 8 bases, J lost 0 bases, and 18 bases lay in between. CDR1 is MNHEY, CDR2 SVGEGT, per germline. The CDR3 runs 16 residues. Written as DNA, the CDR3 is TGTGCCAGCGATTACCCCGGGTCCTCTAGCACAGATACGCAGTATTTT. As protein: CASDYPGSSSTDTQYF.

This clonotype has just a few counts. A single base separates this from a much larger clone, so it may be a read error. This sequence joins TRBV25-1 and TRBJ2-1; D might be TRBD2 (6 bases). This CDR3 contains 15 residues. In germline, CDR1 is MGHDK, CDR2 SYGVNS. With 2 bases removed from V and 6 bases from J, the gap between germline ends came to 14 bases. CDR3 in amino acids: CASSEKAPGGNEQFF. DNA for the CDR3: TGTGCCAGCAGTGAAAAGGCCCCCGGGGGCAATGAGCAGTTCTTC. Using reference TRBV25-1 and TRBJ2-1 for the parts outside the CDR3, the full variable domain is EADIYQTPRYLVIGTGKKITLECSQTMGHDKMYWYQQDPGMELHLIHYSYGVNSTEKGDLSSESTVSRIRTEHFPLTLESARPSHTSQYLCASSEKAPGGNEQFFGPGTRLTVL.

By sample share, this clonotype is medium-sized. The chain has TRBV5-1 and TRBJ2-7; TRBD1 is a possible D gene (5 bases). The CDR3 sequence is 13 residues long. V dropped 3 bases and J dropped 0 bases, with 7 bases sitting between them. Per germline, CDR1 SGHRS and CDR2 YFSETQ. The CDR3 nucleotides are TGCGCCAGCAGCTCGGACAACTCCTACGAGCAGTACTTC. Encoded protein: CASSSDNSYEQYF.

By sample share, this clonotype is medium-sized. For the CDR3, the DNA is TGCAGCGTTGAATCAGGGGGCCATGGCTACACCTTC. Amino acids: CSVESGGHGYTF. The rearrangement joins TRBV29-1 to TRBJ1-2; 8 nucleotides align to TRBD1. The CDR3 is 12 residues long. From germline, CDR1 is SQVTM and CDR2 ANQGSEA. The trim removed 2 bases at V and 6 bases at J, leaving 2 bases unmatched.

In this sample, this clonotype is medium-sized. V is TRBV6-5 and J is TRBJ2-1; TRBD2 matches at 10 bases. After removal of 5 bases from V and 8 bases from J, the junction contained 12 bases not matched to a gene. This CDR3 region has 16 residues. Germline V gives CDR1 MNHEY, CDR2 SVGAGI. CDR3 DNA: TGTGCCAGCAGTCGCTCAGCGGGAGGGCCTTTGTATGAGCAGTTCTTC. It is translated as CASSRSAGGPLYEQFF.

Judged by abundance, this clonotype is medium-sized (0.01 to 0.1%). This chain links TRBV7-6 with TRBJ2-7; TRBD1 matches 7 bases. Germline CDR1 reads SGHVS; CDR2 reads FNYEAQ. The CDR3 spans 14 residues. J gave up 3 bases and V 5 bases, and 7 bases lay outside the gene matches. Here the CDR3 reads CASSRDRVRYEQYF. The CDR3 DNA reads TGTGCCAGCAGCCGAGACAGGGTTCGCTACGAGCAGTACTTC.

By frequency in the sample, this clonotype is medium-sized. The rearrangement links TRBV11-2 to TRBJ2-7; 7 bases are shared with TRBD1. Germline values: CDR1 SGHAT, CDR2 FQNNGV. The CDR3 spans 15 residues. The V gene end was trimmed by 0 bases and the J gene end by 4 bases; junction bases not matched to a gene: 6. The CDR3 DNA follows: TGTGCCAGCAGCTTAGAAGGGGGCCCACTTTACGAGCAGTACTTC. Protein product: CASSLEGGPLYEQYF.

This clonotype rates as medium-sized. This chain links TRBV6-2 or TRBV6-3 with TRBJ1-4; 7 positions agree with TRBD1. Losses at the gene ends were 6 bases for V and 8 bases for J; bases not matched to a gene: 6. Germline V gene lookup returns CDR1 MNHEY and CDR2 SVGEGT. The CDR3 extends over 13 amino acids. CDR3 protein: CASRRQGSEKLFF. The CDR3 nucleotides read TGTGCCAGCAGGAGACAGGGAAGCGAAAAACTGTTTTTT.